The 10 T cell receptor beta chains below were found in one sample sequenced in a study of T cell responses to AZD1222 COVID-19 vaccine. Generated by immunoSEQ multiplex PCR, the TCRdb table keeps only in-frame clones and is missing some. The sample has over 150,000 clones; approximately 87% are singletons. The material sequenced was peripheral blood, taken on day 0 of MenACWY control vaccination. Receptors were obtained from an adult in good health.

This chain joins TRBV30 and TRBJ2-1; 15 bases match TRBD2. CDR1 GTSNPN and CDR2 SVGIG come from the germline V gene (reference sequence). The CDR3 loop spans 16 amino acids. With V trimmed by 5 bases and J by 9 bases, 11 bases remained unmatched. CDR3 sequence: CAWGGGLAGGPSEQFF. CDR3 nucleotides: TGTGCCTGGGGGGGAGGACTAGCGGGAGGGCCTTCTGAGCAGTTCTTC.

This rearrangement joins TRBV11-1 to TRBJ1-2; 8 bases map to TRBD1. The J segment lost 4 bases and the V segment lost 5 bases, leaving 9 bases of the junction unmatched. CDR3 size: 15 residues. The germline V gene encodes CDR1 SGHAT and CDR2 FQDESV (reference sequence). CDR3: CASSRIPGGPYGYTF. CDR3 nucleotide sequence: TGTGCCAGCAGCCGCATCCCAGGGGGCCCCTATGGCTACACCTTC.

Note on this clone: A read error may produce the germline difference seen at one junction end. This rearrangement joins TRBV27 to TRBJ1-3; D is ambiguous. The CDR3 extends over 15 amino acids. Germline V gene lookup returns CDR1 MNHEY and CDR2 SMNVEV (reference sequence). This CDR3 reads CASRPLQYSGNIIYF. In DNA, the CDR3 is TGTGCCAGCAGGCCCCTACAGTACTCTGGAAACATCATATATTTT.

This sequence joins TRBV5-1 and TRBJ1-4; D is undetermined. Germline V gene data show CDR1 as SGHRS and CDR2 as YFSETQ. CDR3 length: 16 amino acids. V lost 4 bases, J lost 3 bases, and 16 bases lay in between. Here the CDR3 reads CASSSDPTGANEKLFF. In DNA, the CDR3 is TGCGCCAGCAGCAGTGATCCAACGGGAGCTAATGAAAAACTGTTTTTT.

A single count supports this clone. The rearrangement uses TRBV6-5 and TRBJ1-1; D is perhaps TRBD1 (5 bases). V lost 8 bases and J 1 base, leaving 8 bases between the germline ends. Germline loops: CDR1 MNHEY, CDR2 SVGAGI. CDR3 length: 12 residues. CDR3 in DNA: TGTGCCAGCGGGGCAGGGAACACTGAAGCTTTCTTT. The encoded protein is CASGAGNTEAFF.

The rearrangement links TRBV10-1 to TRBJ1-1, with D unresolved. The CDR3 is 12 residues long. In germline, CDR1 is WNHNN, CDR2 SYGVQD (reference sequence). Trimming pared 4 bases from V and 11 bases from J, leaving 14 bases between. This CDR3 is CASSVSRARAFF. For the CDR3, the DNA is TGCGCCAGCAGTGTCTCCCGCGCGAGGGCTTTCTTT.

This clone was counted once. The rearrangement links TRBV27 to TRBJ2-1; 14 bases are shared with TRBD2. This CDR3 comprises 17 residues. The trim removed 6 bases at V and 3 bases at J, leaving 7 bases unmatched. CDR1 and CDR2 from the germline V gene are MNHEY and SMNVEV (reference sequence). The CDR3 DNA sequence: TGTGCCAGCAGCATAAGGGGACTAGCGGGAGTCTACAATGAGCAGTTCTTC. This sequence encodes CASSIRGLAGVYNEQFF.

This chain uses TRBV6-5 with TRBJ2-7, with 7 nucleotides matching TRBD2. Germline lookup yields CDR1 MNHEY and CDR2 SVGAGI. Trimming removed 4 bases from V and 6 bases from J; junction bases left unmatched: 9. The CDR3 totals 14 residues. Here the CDR3 DNA reads TGTGCCAGCAGTTTGTCTCGGGGGGAATTCGAGCAGTACGTC. Translation: CASSLSRGEFEQYV.

This chain uses TRBV6-2 or TRBV6-3 with TRBJ2-3; D might be TRBD1 (6 bases). The length of the CDR3 is 14 residues. Trimming stripped 5 bases from V and 6 bases from J, with 15 bases between. Germline-derived CDR1 and CDR2 are MNHEY and SVGEGT. This CDR3 is CASSRWGQQDTQYF. For the CDR3, the DNA is TGTGCCAGCAGTAGATGGGGACAACAGGATACGCAGTATTTT.

The V and J genes are TRBV5-1 and TRBJ1-2; D remains unclear. CDR1 and CDR2 (germline): SGHRS, YFSETQ. V was cut by 1 base and J by 8 bases, with 18 bases left in between. The CDR3 covers 15 residues. CDR3 in amino acids: CASSLFRVDEEGYTF. The DNA of the CDR3 is TGCGCCAGCAGCTTGTTCCGGGTCGATGAGGAGGGCTACACCTTC. Complete variable domain (other parts from reference TRBV5-1 and TRBJ1-2): KAGVTQTPRYLIKTRGQQVTLSCSPISGHRSVSWYQQTPGQGLQFLFEYFSETQRNKGNFPGRFSGRQFSNSRSEMNVSTLELGDSALYLCASSLFRVDEEGYTFGSGTRLTVV.